This TCR beta chain was identified during a study of blood T cells in healthy people across ages. Notes on the study in general: Naive T cell percentage showed a strong correlation with the diversity of TCR beta.

CDR1 and CDR2 (germline): DFQATT, SNEGSKA (reference sequence). This CDR3 region has 15 residues. Trimming left V 6 bases short and J 3 bases short, with 20 bases between. Sample-barcoded 5' priming and a J-beta primer mix drove a second PCR of roughly 6 to 12 cycles. TCRdb re-analysed the 5' RACE reads in MiXCR, keeping a single row per CDR3 protein. This table has 1.5 million to 2 million distinct CDR3 sequences, around half appearing once. The sample holds a few counts of this clonotype. Its antigen is unidentified. The chain recombines TRBV20-1 with TRBJ2-5, with D perhaps matching TRBD2 (5 bases). Sequencing was performed on blood. The clonotype comes from a woman in her 40s in good health. The CDR3 spells CSASGLHPAEETQYF. DNA of the CDR3: TGCAGTGCGAGTGGGTTGCACCCAGCGGAAGAGACCCAGTACTTC.